The 12 T cell receptor beta chains below all came from one sample that was sequenced in a study of T cells in Graves' hyperthyroidism and ophthalmopathy. Amplification yielded TCR beta CDR3 regions, with RNA transcripts as the source. RT-PCR in the first round (using the HTBI primer set) targeted the TCR CDR3. Each CDR3 protein gets one entry after TCRdb re-called the multiplex PCR reads with MiXCR. The profile shows 300,000 to 450,000 distinct CDR3 sequences, approximately 14% of them singletons. The sample comprised blood. The receptors shown here come from a woman younger than 30 with Graves' hyperthyroidism that later progressed to Graves' ophthalmopathy.

This clonotype was observed a handful of times. DNA for the CDR3: TGTGCCAGCAGCGTAGCTGATGGGTACCAAGAGACCCAGTACTTC. Amino acid sequence: CASSVADGYQETQYF. The chain is built from TRBV9 and TRBJ2-5; no clear D. From germline, CDR1 is SGDLS and CDR2 YYNGEE. The CDR3 is made up of 15 amino acids. Trimming pared 0 bases from V and 0 bases from J, leaving 9 bases between.

This clonotype came up many times. The V call is TRBV18, the J call TRBJ1-2; possible D gene TRBD1, 5 bases. Germline CDR1 reads KGHSH; CDR2 reads LQKENI. V was pared by 2 bases and J by 4 bases, with 11 bases between. The CDR3 extends over 14 amino acids. CDR3 bases: TGTGCCAGCTCACCAAGGGACCACTCCTATGGCTACACCTTC. Its protein is CASSPRDHSYGYTF.

This clonotype was seen at least ten times. The rearrangement uses TRBV30 and TRBJ2-1; the match to TRBD2 covers 7 bases. The CDR3 sequence is 14 residues long. V was pared by 3 bases and J by 14 bases, with 16 bases of the junction left unmatched. Germline values: CDR1 GTSNPN, CDR2 SVGIG (reference sequence). In DNA, the CDR3 is TGTGCCTGGAGCGGCAGACAATCTAGCGGCCCCGAGTTCTTC. As protein: CAWSGRQSSGPEFF.

This clonotype was observed a handful of times. The V and J genes are TRBV7-9 and TRBJ1-5, with 9 bases fitting TRBD1. With 5 bases clipped from V and 6 bases from J, the junction kept 8 bases outside the gene matches. The CDR3 extends over 15 amino acids. From germline, CDR1 is SEHNR and CDR2 FQNEAQ (reference sequence). CDR3 DNA sequence: TGTGCCAGCAGCGCCGGGACAGGGAACAGTCAGCCCCAGCATTTT. Its translation is CASSAGTGNSQPQHF.

This clonotype was seen more than once but under ten times. The gene calls are TRBV11-1 and TRBJ1-2, with 8 bases that match TRBD1. Germline lookup yields CDR1 SGHAT and CDR2 FQDESV (reference sequence). With 5 bases clipped from V and 4 bases from J, the junction kept 3 bases outside the gene matches. This CDR3 contains 13 residues. CDR3 sequence (DNA): TGTGCCAGCAGCCGAGGGACAGGCTATGGCTACACCTTC. Translating gives CASSRGTGYGYTF.

This clonotype showed up many times. The chain is built from TRBV2 and TRBJ1-2; 7 bases fit TRBD1. The CDR3 is made up of 13 amino acids. V dropped 5 bases and J dropped 7; count of bases not matched to a gene: 7. Germline CDR1 and CDR2: SNHLY and FYNNEI. The CDR3 here is CASSPDREGGYTF. In DNA form, the CDR3 reads TGTGCCAGCAGTCCTGACAGGGAGGGTGGCTACACCTTC.

The chain employs TRBV18 and TRBJ2-3, with TRBD1 matching 8 bases. The CDR3 contains 14 residues. V gave up 3 bases and J gave up 5 bases; unmatched junction bases: 4. Germline V gene data show CDR1 as KGHSH and CDR2 as LQKENI. CDR3 sequence reads: CASSPGQVEDTQYF. CDR3 nucleotide sequence: TGTGCCAGCTCACCGGGACAGGTTGAAGATACGCAGTATTTT.

This chain uses TRBV20-1 with TRBJ2-1; 10 bases agree with TRBD2. Germline V CDR1 and CDR2: DFQATT, SNEGSKA (reference sequence). This CDR3 has 15 amino acids. J lost 0 bases, V lost 5 bases, and 4 bases had no gene match. CDR3 DNA sequence: TGCAGTGCTGCCGGGACTAGCGACTCCTACAATGAGCAGTTCTTC. It translates to CSAAGTSDSYNEQFF.

Ten or more counts support this clonotype. The genes are TRBV30 and TRBJ1-2; TRBD1 is a possible D gene (6 bases). Trimming removed 4 bases from V and 3 bases from J, with 12 bases in between. Germline assignment: CDR1 GTSNPN and CDR2 SVGIG (reference sequence). The CDR3 loop spans 13 amino acids. The chain's CDR3 is CAWTLTGDYGYTF. In nucleotides, the CDR3 is TGTGCCTGGACGCTGACAGGAGACTATGGCTACACCTTC.

This clonotype was observed a few times. V gene TRBV3-1 combines with J gene TRBJ1-6, with D possibly TRBD1 on 6 matching bases. Per the germline V gene, CDR1 is LGHDT and CDR2 is YNNKEL (reference sequence). This CDR3 has 15 amino acids. The V gene lost 3 bases and the J gene lost 6 bases, with 12 bases spanning the gap. This CDR3 is CASSQAGTTNSPLHF. Written as DNA, the CDR3 is TGTGCCAGCAGCCAGGCAGGGACAACTAATTCACCCCTCCACTTT.

This clonotype has a count of ten or more. This chain links TRBV4-3 with TRBJ2-1; 7 bases line up with TRBD2. V lost 3 bases, J lost 2 bases, and 10 bases stayed unmatched. The CDR3 contains 17 residues. From germline, CDR1 is LGHNA and CDR2 YSLEER. The CDR3 region is CASSHRKLGRAYNEQFF. The DNA of the CDR3 is TGCGCCAGCAGCCATCGGAAGTTAGGGAGGGCCTACAATGAGCAGTTCTTC.

CDR3 in amino acids: CASSLNIRTGGTGELFF. The CDR3 nucleotides are TGTGCCAGCAGCTTAAATATCCGGACAGGGGGTACCGGGGAGCTGTTTTTT. The chain couples TRBV7-9 to TRBJ2-2, with 10 bases that match TRBD1. V dropped 2 bases and J dropped 5; count of bases not matched to a gene: 8. The CDR3 sequence is 17 residues long. CDR1 is SEHNR and CDR2 is FQNEAQ in the germline V gene (reference sequence). The whole variable domain, filled in from reference TRBV7-9 and TRBJ2-2, reads DTGVSQNPRHKITKRGQNVTFRCDPISEHNRLYWYRQTLGQGPEFLTYFQNEAQLEKSRLLSDRFSAERPKGSFSTLEIQRTEQGDSAMYLCASSLNIRTGGTGELFFGEGSRLTVL.